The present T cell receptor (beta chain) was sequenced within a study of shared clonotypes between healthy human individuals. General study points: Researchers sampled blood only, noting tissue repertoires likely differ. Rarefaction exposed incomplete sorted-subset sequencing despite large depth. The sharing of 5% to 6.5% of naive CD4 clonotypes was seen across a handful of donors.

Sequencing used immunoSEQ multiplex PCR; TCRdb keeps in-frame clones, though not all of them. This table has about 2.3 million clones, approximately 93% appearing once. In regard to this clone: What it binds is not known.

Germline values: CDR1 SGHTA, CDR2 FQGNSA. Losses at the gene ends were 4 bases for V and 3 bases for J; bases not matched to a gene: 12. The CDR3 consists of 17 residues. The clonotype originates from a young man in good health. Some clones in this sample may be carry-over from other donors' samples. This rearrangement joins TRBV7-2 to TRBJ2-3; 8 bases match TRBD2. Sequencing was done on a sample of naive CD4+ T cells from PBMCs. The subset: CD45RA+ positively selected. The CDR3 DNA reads TGTGCCAGCAGCTCCTCTCCTAGCGGGCGGGGGACAGATACGCAGTATTTT. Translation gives CASSSSPSGRGTDTQYF.